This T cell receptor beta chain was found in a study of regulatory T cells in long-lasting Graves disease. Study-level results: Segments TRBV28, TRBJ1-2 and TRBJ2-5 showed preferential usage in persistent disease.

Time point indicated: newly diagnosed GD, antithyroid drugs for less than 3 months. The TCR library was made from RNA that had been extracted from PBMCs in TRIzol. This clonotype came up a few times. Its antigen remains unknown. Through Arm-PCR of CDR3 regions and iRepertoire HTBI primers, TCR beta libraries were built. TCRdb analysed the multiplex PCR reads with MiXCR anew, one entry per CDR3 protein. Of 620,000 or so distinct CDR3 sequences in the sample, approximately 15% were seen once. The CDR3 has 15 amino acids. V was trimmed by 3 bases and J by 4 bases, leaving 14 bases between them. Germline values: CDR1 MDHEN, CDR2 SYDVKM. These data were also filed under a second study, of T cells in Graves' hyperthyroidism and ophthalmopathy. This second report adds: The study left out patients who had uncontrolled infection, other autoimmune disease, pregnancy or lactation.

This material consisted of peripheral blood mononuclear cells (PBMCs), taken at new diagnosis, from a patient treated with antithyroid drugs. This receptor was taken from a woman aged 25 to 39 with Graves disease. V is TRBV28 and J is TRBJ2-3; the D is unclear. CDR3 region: CASSFERQSSDTQYF. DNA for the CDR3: TGTGCCAGCAGTTTCGAGCGCCAATCCTCAGATACGCAGTATTTT. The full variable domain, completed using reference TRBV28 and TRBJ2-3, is DVKVTQSSRYLVKRTGEKVFLECVQDMDHENMFWYRQDPGLGLRLIYFSYDVKMKEKGDIPEGYSVSREKKERFSLILESASTNQTSMYLCASSFERQSSDTQYFGPGTRLTVL.